This entry concerns a single T cell receptor (beta chain). J lost 14 bases, V lost 0 bases, and 7 bases had no gene match. In germline, CDR1 is KGHSH, CDR2 LQKENI. The CDR3 runs to 14 residues. Method: immunoSEQ multiplex PCR; TCRdb's copy keeps in-frame clones and lacks some. The repertoire holds about 710,000 clones, with roughly 86% as singletons. The data originate from a study of shared T cell receptors in the human thymus. These data were also reused for a study on human thymus T cells. This second study says: Thymus tissue was removed during corrective cardiac surgery. Among unrelated individuals, related research reported thymic repertoires that overlapped highly.

The origin of this receptor is a boy under two years old with a congenital heart defect. The sample consisted of thymocytes. The V call is TRBV18, the J call TRBJ1-2; TRBD1 matches at 12 bases. The CDR3 DNA follows: TGTGCCAGCTCACCACCGAGGGACAGGGGGCGAAGGACCTTC. As protein: CASSPPRDRGRRTF.